This T cell receptor beta chain comes out of a study of OX40 agonist ivuxolimab in advanced cancers. Study as a whole: An agonistic human IgG2 monoclonal antibody against OX40 (CD134) was given. Males comprised roughly four fifths of the group, whose mean age was approximately 60 years (range roughly 23 to 80). Study outcomes and limitations: The 0.1-3.0 mg/kg partial responders had among the lowest clonal expansion.

There are 15 residues in the CDR3. The V end lost 6 bases, the J end lost 0 bases, and 12 bases lay between the germline ends. Germline V gene sequence: CDR1 MNHEY, CDR2 SMNVEV (reference sequence). Profiling relied on immunoSEQ multiplex PCR, and the TCRdb table lists in-frame clones only, not all of them. The table has 30,000 to 35,000 clones, approximately 89% seen once. About this clone: As yet, its antigen is unknown.

Autoimmune disease history or systemic immunosuppression meant exclusion. The rearrangement uses TRBV27 and TRBJ1-3; a possible D gene is TRBD1 (6 bases). The sample in question was CD4+ or CD8+ T cells sorted from blood, obtained in a trial of the OX40 agonist ivuxolimab. This TCR derives from an adult with an advanced solid tumor such as melanoma, head and neck, liver or kidney cancer. CDR3 residues: CASRDGQFSGNTIYF. The CDR3 DNA reads as TGTGCCAGCAGGGATGGACAGTTCTCTGGAAACACCATATATTTT.